These T cell receptor beta chains were read from a single sample in a study of T cell responses to AZD1222 COVID-19 vaccine. The table came from immunoSEQ multiplex PCR; TCRdb's copy has only in-frame clones and leaves some out. The table includes approximately 100,000 clones, roughly 84% detected once. Material: peripheral blood, obtained on day 0 of AZD1222 vaccination. The receptor set was obtained from an adult in good health. CDR3s include the opening cysteine and the closing phenylalanine or tryptophan. D genes are given only for firm matches. The size of a clone is reported for some rows only, either as once, few or many, or as a class for expanded clones.

d_call	v_call	clone_size	j_call	cdr3_nt	cdr3_aa
-	TRBV6-5	once	TRBJ1-2	TGTGCCAGCAGTACCACTCCTCGGGGGCCCGGTTTTTGCACCTTC	CASSTTPRGPGFCTF
TRBD1	TRBV30	-	TRBJ2-1	TGTGCCTGGAGCCAAAAGGGTCGGACAGGGGTGTTCTTC	CAWSQKGRTGVFF
-	TRBV3-1/TRBV3-2	-	TRBJ1-5	TGTGCCAGCAGCCAAGTTAGGGGAGGAAATCAGCCCCAGCATTTT	CASSQVRGGNQPQHF
-	TRBV4-2	-	TRBJ2-1	TGTGCCAGCAGCCTAGGGCCGGCAGGTTCTTACAATGAGCAGTTCTTC	CASSLGPAGSYNEQFF
-	TRBV24-1	-	TRBJ2-7	TGTGCCACCAGTGACCAGCTTGAGCAGTACTTC	CATSDQLEQYF
-	TRBV21-1	-	TRBJ1-6	TGTGCCAGCAGCAAAACAACCTCACCCCTCCACTTT	CASSKTTSPLHF
-	TRBV21-1	-	TRBJ1-3	TGTGCCAGCAGCAAAGTAGGGGGCAGGACGGGAAACACCATATATTTT	CASSKVGGRTGNTIYF
TRBD2	TRBV28	-	TRBJ2-2	TGTGCCAGCAGTAGGGCAGGGAGGGCGAACACCGGGGAGCTGTTTTTT	CASSRAGRANTGELFF
-	TRBV5-6	-	TRBJ1-1	TGTGCCAGCAGCGAAGGGGGCACTGAAGCTTTCTTT	CASSEGGTEAFF
TRBD1	TRBV6-2/TRBV6-3	-	TRBJ1-1	TGTGCCAGCAGTTTCGACAGGGGAACTGAAGCTTTCTTT	CASSFDRGTEAFF
-	TRBV6-4	-	TRBJ2-2	TGTGCCAGCAGTGACGGGGGATTGAGCACCGGGGAGCTGTTTTTT	CASSDGGLSTGELFF
-	TRBV5-6	-	TRBJ2-5	TGTGCCAGCAGCTTGAAGGGGCCGGAGACCCAGTACTTC	CASSLKGPETQYF
TRBD1	TRBV7-3	-	TRBJ1-1	TGTGCCAGCAGCTTAATTGGGGGACAGGGGGCGCTTTCTGAAGCTTTCTTT	CASSLIGGQGALSEAFF
-	TRBV18	-	TRBJ2-7	TGTGCCAGCTCTCAGGGGATCTACGAGCAGTACTTC	CASSQGIYEQYF
-	TRBV7-6	-	TRBJ1-3	TGTGCCAGCAGCTTAGGCCACAGCTCTGGAAACACCATATATTTT	CASSLGHSSGNTIYF
-	TRBV5-6	-	TRBJ1-2	TGTGCCAGCAGCGTGGAGGACAGCGGATTCCCATATGGCTACACCTTC	CASSVEDSGFPYGYTF
TRBD1	TRBV5-4	-	TRBJ2-3	TGTGCCAGCAGATCCGGGACAGCTCTACGCACAGATACGCAGTATTTT	CASRSGTALRTDTQYF
TRBD2	TRBV6-2/TRBV6-3	few	TRBJ2-1	TGTGCCAGCAGTTACTCTACCGGGACTAGCGGGAGAGTCGAGCAGTTCTTC	CASSYSTGTSGRVEQFF
-	TRBV18	once	TRBJ2-1	TGTGCCAGCTCACCCTTGGCTAGCGTAAACAATGAGCAGTTCTTC	CASSPLASVNNEQFF